The entry below gives a single T cell receptor (beta chain) sequence along with its context. V dropped 4 bases and J dropped 4; count of bases not matched to a gene: 3. CDR1 is GTSNPN, CDR2 SVGIG, per germline (reference sequence). The CDR3 loop spans 12 amino acids. This sample was taken from a study of blood T cell repertoires in COVID-19. Measured with immunoSEQ multiplex PCR; TCRdb has only the in-frame clones, and not every one. The sample carries about 220,000 clones, 80% to 85% recorded once. The sample consisted of peripheral blood. The receptor was derived from a woman in her twenties or thirties who had recovered from COVID-19. The V call is TRBV30, the J call TRBJ2-5; 7 bases agree with TRBD1. The CDR3 sequence: CAWKAGGETQYF. The CDR3 region has the DNA TGTGCCTGGAAGGCAGGGGGAGAGACCCAGTACTTC.